Shown below are 26 T cell receptor beta chains from a single sample sequenced in a study of cytomegalovirus exposure and HLA in healthy donors. The study ran its PCR with 60 Vbeta and 13 Jbeta primers. Data came from immunoSEQ multiplex PCR; TCRdb stores just in-frame clones and leaves some out. The sample consists of fewer than 80,000 clones, about 80% of them appearing once. The sequenced material came from PBMCs. The receptors here all came from a man younger than 30 in good health and CMV-seronegative.

The V and J genes are TRBV29-1 and TRBJ2-7; 11 bases are shared with TRBD1. CDR1 is SQVTM, CDR2 ANQGSEA, per germline. The CDR3 length is 13 residues. After removal of 4 bases from V and 4 bases from J, the junction contained 3 bases not matched to a gene. In DNA, the CDR3 is TGCAGCGTTGCGGACAGGGGGCATTACGAGCAGTACGTC. Translated, it gives CSVADRGHYEQYV.

The V and J genes are TRBV5-1 and TRBJ1-1; unclear D gene. The CDR3 is 13 amino acids. V dropped 6 bases and J dropped 0 bases, with 9 bases sitting between them. In germline, CDR1 is SGHRS, CDR2 YFSETQ. In nucleotides, the CDR3 is TGCGCCAGCACCCCGGAGCTGAACACTGAAGCTTTCTTT. This sequence encodes CASTPELNTEAFF.

The rearrangement uses TRBV10-3 and TRBJ1-1; 10 bases agree with TRBD1. After removal of 7 bases from V and 4 bases from J, the junction contained 6 bases not matched to a gene. Germline CDR1 is ENHRY and CDR2 is SYGVKD. This CDR3 is built from 14 residues. This chain's CDR3 is CAITRDRGGTEAFF. Here the CDR3 DNA reads TGTGCCATCACGCGGGACAGGGGAGGCACTGAAGCTTTCTTT.

The V call is TRBV7-8, the J call TRBJ2-2; D may be TRBD1 (8 bases). Deletions cut 4 bases from V and 1 base from J, with 25 bases between. Germline-derived CDR1 and CDR2 are SGHVS and FQNEAQ. This CDR3 contains 20 residues. In DNA, the CDR3 is TGTGCCAGCAGCTCCCGGACAGGGAAGGGGCCGGGAGGGAACACCGGGGAGCTGTTTTTT. Its translation: CASSSRTGKGPGGNTGELFF.

The chain combines TRBV25-1 with TRBJ1-4; no clear D gene. The CDR3 consists of 12 residues. The germline V gene has CDR1 MGHDK and CDR2 SYGVNS. Trimming took 5 bases from V and 8 from J, leaving 9 bases between them. The CDR3 reads CASSKGEEKLFF. The CDR3 DNA reads TGTGCCAGCAGTAAGGGAGAGGAAAAACTGTTTTTT.

This chain connects TRBV5-1 to TRBJ1-3, with 7 bases identical to TRBD1. The CDR3 is 16 amino acids. CDR1 is SGHRS and CDR2 is YFSETQ in the germline V gene. Trimming cost V 4 bases and J 2 bases; bases outside gene matches: 9. CDR3 residues: CASSAEQGIAGNTIYF. The DNA of the CDR3 is TGCGCCAGCAGCGCCGAACAGGGGATCGCTGGAAACACCATATATTTT.

The V gene is TRBV10-3, the J gene TRBJ1-1, with D perhaps matching TRBD1 (5 bases). CDR3 length: 17 residues. Germline V gene sequence: CDR1 ENHRY, CDR2 SYGVKD. The V gene lost 2 bases and the J gene lost 1 base, with 17 bases spanning the gap. DNA of the CDR3: TGTGCCATCAGTGAGCCCCGGACCGGGGGAGGGAACACTGAAGCTTTCTTT. The encoded protein is CAISEPRTGGGNTEAFF.

The V gene is TRBV6-1, the J gene TRBJ1-5; 8 nucleotides agree with TRBD1. The CDR3 contains 17 residues. The germline V gene has CDR1 MNHNS and CDR2 SASEGT. With 4 bases clipped from V and 0 bases from J, the junction kept 8 bases outside the gene matches. The CDR3 DNA reads as TGTGCCAGCAGTGCGTCGGACAGGGCTTATAGCAATCAGCCCCAGCATTTT. Translated, it gives CASSASDRAYSNQPQHF.

As regards this clone: A read error may produce the germline difference seen at one junction end. CDR3 in DNA: TGTGCCAGCAGCTCCCTGAGGGACAGGGACAATGAGCGGTTCTTC. This gives the protein CASSSLRDRDNERFF. The chain recombines TRBV5-4 with TRBJ2-1; 9 nucleotides line up with TRBD1. This CDR3 contains 15 residues. Germline CDR1 reads SGHNT; CDR2 reads YYREEE (reference sequence).

This chain joins TRBV18 and TRBJ2-2; the match to TRBD1 covers 7 bases. The CDR3 has 15 amino acids. The V gene end was trimmed by 4 bases and the J gene end by 5 bases; junction bases not matched to a gene: 7. Germline CDR1 reads KGHSH; CDR2 reads LQKENI. CDR3 sequence: CASSLTGLRTGELFF. The CDR3 DNA reads as TGTGCCAGCTCACTGACAGGGCTGAGGACCGGGGAGCTGTTTTTT.

The V call is TRBV10-3, the J call TRBJ2-7; perhaps TRBD2 as D (5 bases). Germline V gene sequence: CDR1 ENHRY, CDR2 SYGVKD. The V end was cut by 10 bases, the J end by 3 bases, with 19 bases between. The CDR3 runs to 14 residues. CDR3 bases: TGTGCCAGCCGGGATCTGGGTAAGATCTACGAGCAGTACTTC. As protein: CASRDLGKIYEQYF.

The chain combines TRBV6-6 with TRBJ1-2, with 8 bases lining up with TRBD1. The J segment lost 5 bases and the V segment lost 7 bases, leaving 6 bases of the junction unmatched. The germline CDR1 and CDR2 sequences are MNHNY and SVGAGI (reference sequence). The CDR3 has 13 amino acids. CDR3 sequence: CASTYGQGYGYTF. DNA for the CDR3: TGTGCCAGCACCTATGGACAGGGTTATGGCTACACCTTC.

The CDR3 loop is CASSLGTGNTEAFF. CDR3 bases: TGTGCCAGCAGCTTAGGGACAGGGAACACTGAAGCTTTCTTT. The chain carries TRBV7-3 and TRBJ1-1, with TRBD1 identical over 8 bases. Germline V gives CDR1 SGHTA, CDR2 FQGTGA. Germline trimming cut 2 bases from V and 1 base from J; bases unmatched to any gene: 0. This CDR3 is 14 amino acids long.

The rearrangement joins TRBV9 to TRBJ2-5; D uncertain. CDR1 and CDR2 from the germline V gene are SGDLS and YYNGEE. With 7 bases removed from V and 1 base from J, the gap between germline ends came to 14 bases. The CDR3 length is 14 residues. This CDR3 is CASAIGRSQETQYF. The CDR3 nucleotides read TGTGCCAGCGCCATTGGGCGAAGCCAAGAGACCCAGTACTTC.

The CDR3 region has the DNA TGTGCCAGCAGCATTGACAGGGCAGTTGGAAACACCATATATTTT. Translating it yields CASSIDRAVGNTIYF. V and J are TRBV11-1 and TRBJ1-3; TRBD1 matches 7 bases. With V trimmed by 5 bases and J by 3 bases, 7 bases remained unmatched. Germline-derived CDR1 and CDR2 are SGHAT and FQDESV (reference sequence). CDR3 length equals 15 residues.

This chain joins TRBV7-8 and TRBJ1-5; D is unclear. Germline V CDR1 and CDR2: SGHVS, FQNEAQ. Trimming stripped 2 bases from V and 4 bases from J, with 9 bases between. The CDR3 consists of 14 residues. CDR3 sequence reads: CASSLSEGNQPQHF. The CDR3 nucleotides are TGTGCCAGCAGCTTAAGCGAGGGAAATCAGCCCCAGCATTTT.

The V gene is TRBV5-6, the J gene TRBJ2-1, with D possibly being TRBD2 (5 bases). V was clipped by 2 bases and J by 5 bases, with 14 bases between them. The CDR3 consists of 15 residues. Germline CDR1 SGHDT, CDR2 YYEEEE. CDR3 bases: TGTGCCAGCAGCTTTTCCGGGGTAGGAGACAATGAGCAGTTCTTC. This codes for CASSFSGVGDNEQFF.

This clone was seen a handful of times. The CDR3 nucleotides read TGTGCCAGCAGTGTGGGAGTCGGAACTGAAGCTTTCTTT. Amino acid sequence: CASSVGVGTEAFF. The chain employs TRBV6-4 and TRBJ1-1; D not resolved. The CDR3 runs 13 residues. V was trimmed by 4 bases and J by 5 bases, leaving 11 bases between them. Germline CDR1 and CDR2: MRHNA and SNTAGT.

The chain uses TRBV5-1 and TRBJ1-6; no clear D gene. The CDR3 covers 15 residues. V was cut by 0 bases and J by 12 bases, with 16 bases left in between. The germline V gene has CDR1 SGHRS and CDR2 YFSETQ. CDR3 in DNA: TGCGCCAGCAGCTTGGGGAGTGCCGAGCTTGGACCCCTCCACTTT. Translation gives CASSLGSAELGPLHF.

The J gene is TRBJ2-7, the V gene TRBV11-1; 9 positions agree with TRBD1. CDR3 length: 15 amino acids. V dropped 5 bases and J dropped 3; count of bases not matched to a gene: 8. CDR1 SGHAT and CDR2 FQDESV come from the germline V gene (reference sequence). The CDR3 protein is CASSRGQGRIYEQYV. CDR3 in DNA: TGTGCCAGCAGCCGCGGACAGGGGCGTATCTACGAGCAGTACGTC.

The chain combines TRBV7-9 with TRBJ1-1; 9 nucleotides line up with TRBD1. V gave up 5 bases and J gave up 9 bases; unmatched junction bases: 7. Germline CDR1 and CDR2: SEHNR and FQNEAQ (reference sequence). The CDR3 is 13 residues long. The CDR3 region is CASSITGGEKAFF. In DNA, the CDR3 is TGTGCCAGCAGCATTACAGGGGGCGAGAAAGCTTTCTTT.

The chain couples TRBV7-9 to TRBJ2-4, with a weak D call TRBD2 (5 bases). CDR3 length: 14 amino acids. Germline loops: CDR1 SEHNR, CDR2 FQNEAQ (reference sequence). Trimming took 10 bases from V and 0 from J, leaving 13 bases between them. The CDR3: CATRRAGAKNIQYF. Here the CDR3 DNA reads TGTGCCACCCGCCGGGCGGGAGCCAAAAACATTCAGTACTTC.

This CDR3 is CASSHTSGGTQETQYF. The DNA of the CDR3 is TGTGCCAGCAGCCATACTAGCGGGGGGACCCAAGAGACCCAGTACTTC. The J gene is TRBJ2-5, the V gene TRBV7-2; 12 bases map to TRBD2. CDR3 length equals 16 residues. CDR1 and CDR2 from the germline V gene are SGHTA and FQGNSA. V lost 5 bases to trimming and J lost 1 base; unmatched junction nucleotides: 5.

The chain combines TRBV4-2 with TRBJ2-2; 9 positions match TRBD2. CDR3 length: 17 residues. Germline CDR1 LGHNA, CDR2 YNFKEQ. J gave up 3 bases and V 0 bases, and 5 bases lay outside the gene matches. DNA for the CDR3: TGTGCCAGCAGCCAAGACGGCGGGGGGGTCGACACCGGGGAGCTGTTTTTT. It yields the protein CASSQDGGGVDTGELFF.

The rearrangement joins TRBV7-9 to TRBJ2-5; 8 positions agree with TRBD1. Germline loops: CDR1 SEHNR, CDR2 FQNEAQ (reference sequence). The CDR3 sequence is 17 residues long. The trim removed 5 bases at V and 0 bases at J, leaving 11 bases unmatched. CDR3 nucleotide sequence: TGTGCCAGCAGCCTAATCGGACAGGGAGGCAACCAAGAGACCCAGTACTTC. Its protein is CASSLIGQGGNQETQYF.

The V call is TRBV2, the J call TRBJ2-7, with D hard to call. The CDR3 extends over 14 amino acids. Germline V lookup: CDR1 SNHLY, CDR2 FYNNEI. The V end lost 5 bases, the J end lost 2 bases, and 13 bases lay between the germline ends. The CDR3 reads CASSPQTFPYEQYF. The CDR3 coding sequence is TGTGCCAGCAGTCCTCAGACTTTTCCCTACGAGCAGTACTTC.